The T cell receptor (beta chain) described here comes from a study of blood T cell repertoires in COVID-19. From germline, CDR1 is LGHNA and CDR2 YSLEER. With 1 base removed from V and 4 bases from J, the gap between germline ends came to 19 bases. The CDR3 spans 17 residues. This table comes from immunoSEQ multiplex PCR, and its TCRdb copy is limited to in-frame clones, with some not included. The sample yields 200,000 to 250,000 clones, about nine tenths seen once. The sequencing input was PBMCs or T cells enriched from blood (not recorded which). V and J are TRBV4-3 and TRBJ1-1, with D perhaps matching TRBD1 (5 bases). The receptor's source is a woman under 40 who had recovered from COVID-19. CDR3 in DNA: TGCGCCAGCAGCCAAGGGGGAGGAGGGAGGGGCGGCACTGAAGCTTTCTTT. Encoded protein: CASSQGGGGRGGTEAFF.